Shown below are 27 T cell receptor beta chains from a single sample sequenced in a study of response to subunit inactivated influenza vaccine. TCRdb reprocessed the RT-PCR reads via MiXCR and lists one record per CDR3 protein. Among 650,000 to 700,000 distinct CDR3 sequences, less than 20% were seen once, and the ten largest hold under 14%. Sequences were derived from PBMCs from blood, sampled 11 to 12 days after vaccination. The receptors were sampled from a man aged 45-65 years who received an inactivated influenza vaccine.

The chain joins TRBV6-5 to TRBJ2-3; 9 positions agree with TRBD1. The CDR3 length is 14 residues. V lost 2 bases and J lost 9; bases outside the gene matches: 6. Germline CDR1 and CDR2: MNHEY and SVGAGI. CDR3 residues: CASSYRDRERTQYF. Here the CDR3 DNA reads TGTGCCAGCAGTTACCGGGACAGGGAGCGAACGCAGTATTTT.

This clonotype occurred a few times. The V gene is TRBV5-1, the J gene TRBJ2-7; D not resolved. Germline-derived CDR1 and CDR2 are SGHRS and YFSETQ. This CDR3 region has 15 residues. Trimming removed 1 base from V and 2 bases from J, with 13 bases in between. This chain's CDR3 is CASSLIPDPTYEQYF. CDR3 sequence (DNA): TGCGCCAGCAGCTTGATCCCCGATCCTACCTACGAGCAGTACTTC.

The rearrangement links TRBV6-2 or TRBV6-3 to TRBJ1-5, with a tentative D call TRBD1 (5 bases). The ends were cut back, 3 bases at V and 0 bases at J, with 27 bases in the middle. The CDR3 consists of 21 residues. The germline V gene has CDR1 MNHEY and CDR2 SVGEGT. The CDR3 DNA sequence: TGTGCCAGCAGTTATGCGGTATTCGGGACGGCTGAAGACAATAGCAATCAGCCCCAGCATTTT. Translation: CASSYAVFGTAEDNSNQPQHF.

This clonotype was observed a handful of times. The rearrangement uses TRBV14 and TRBJ2-1; D uncertain. This CDR3 comprises 15 residues. Germline V lookup: CDR1 SGHDN, CDR2 FVKESK. Trimming cost V 2 bases and J 4 bases, with 12 bases left between them. For the CDR3, the DNA is TGTGCCAGCAGCCAAAATCGTCTTAGGTACAATGAGCAGTTCTTC. Its translation: CASSQNRLRYNEQFF.

The chain employs TRBV12-3 or TRBV12-4 and TRBJ1-2; D is uncertain. Trimming took 3 bases from V and 5 from J, leaving 7 bases between them. The CDR3 covers 12 residues. CDR3 sequence (DNA): TGTGCCAGCAGTTTTATGGGATATGGCTACACCTTC. This translates into CASSFMGYGYTF.

V gene TRBV3-1 combines with J gene TRBJ1-1; D gene ambiguous. CDR1 LGHDT and CDR2 YNNKEL come from the germline V gene (reference sequence). The CDR3 has 12 amino acids. The V end was cut by 8 bases, the J end by 1 base, with 8 bases between. CDR3 amino acids: CASGRRNTEAFF. In DNA, the CDR3 is TGTGCCAGCGGCCGGAGGAACACTGAAGCTTTCTTT.

A few counts support this clonotype. This chain uses TRBV11-2 with TRBJ2-7; the match to TRBD2 covers 7 bases. The CDR3 consists of 15 residues. Looked up from germline, CDR1 is SGHAT and CDR2 is FQNNGV. Trimming removed 5 bases from V and 5 bases from J; junction bases left unmatched: 12. Written as DNA, the CDR3 is TGTGCCAGCAGCCATGGGCTAGCGGCTACTAACGAGCAGTACTTC. This sequence encodes CASSHGLAATNEQYF. The full variable domain, in which reference TRBV11-2 and TRBJ2-7 provide the parts outside the CDR3, is EAGVAQSPRYKIIEKRQSVAFWCNPISGHATLYWYQQILGQGPKLLIQFQNNGVVDDSQLPKDRFSAERLKGVDSTLKIQPAKLEDSAVYLCASSHGLAATNEQYFGPGTRLTVT.

In this sample, this clonotype turned up a few times. V and J are TRBV20-1 and TRBJ2-3; 7 bases are shared with TRBD2. The V and J ends lost 5 bases and 4 bases, in that order; junction bases with no gene match: 12. The CDR3 has 15 residues. CDR1 and CDR2 from the germline V gene are DFQATT and SNEGSKA (reference sequence). The CDR3 spells CSAAGLGRGPDTQYF. CDR3 in DNA: TGCAGTGCTGCCGGACTAGGGAGGGGCCCAGATACGCAGTATTTT.

This clonotype was recorded a few times. The V gene is TRBV20-1, the J gene TRBJ2-4; possibly TRBD2 for D (6 bases). Between the trimmed V and J ends, which lost 0 bases and 1 base, there was a span of 19 bases. CDR1 is DFQATT, CDR2 SNEGSKA, per germline (reference sequence). This CDR3 has 18 amino acids. The CDR3 sequence: CSARESRLAQLAKNIQYF. The CDR3 bases are TGCAGTGCTAGAGAATCCCGGCTAGCGCAGCTCGCCAAAAACATTCAGTACTTC.

This clonotype came up many times. This sequence joins TRBV7-2 and TRBJ2-1; D unresolved. This CDR3 contains 13 residues. The V gene's germline CDR1 is SGHTA and CDR2 FQGNSA. V was shortened by 2 bases and J by 9 bases, with 11 bases between the two germline ends. The chain's CDR3 is CASSLNSAGEQFF. The CDR3 DNA follows: TGTGCCAGCAGCTTAAACTCGGCTGGTGAGCAGTTCTTC.

This clonotype was detected only a few times. The chain couples TRBV10-3 to TRBJ1-4, with 9 bases that match TRBD1. The CDR3 is made up of 15 amino acids. From germline, CDR1 is ENHRY and CDR2 SYGVKD. Trimming cost V 4 bases and J 4 bases; bases outside gene matches: 4. The chain's CDR3 is CAISGGTGYNEKLFF. For the CDR3, the DNA is TGTGCCATCAGTGGAGGGACAGGGTATAATGAAAAACTGTTTTTT.

This clonotype was seen a few times. The rearrangement uses TRBV6-5 and TRBJ2-4; TRBD1 agrees at 9 bases. Germline trimming cut 4 bases from V and 9 bases from J; bases unmatched to any gene: 10. The germline gives CDR1 MNHEY, CDR2 SVGAGI. The CDR3 consists of 15 residues. CDR3 sequence (DNA): TGTGCCAGCAGTTCGGGGGGACAGGGAGAGAGCATTCAGTACTTC. Protein product: CASSSGGQGESIQYF.

The chain uses TRBV19 and TRBJ2-7; tentative D call: TRBD1 (6 bases). Germline CDR1 reads LNHDA; CDR2 reads SQIVND (reference sequence). This CDR3 has 14 amino acids. V was cut by 4 bases and J by 4 bases, with 14 bases left in between. The CDR3 sequence: CASSTGTREYEQYF. CDR3 coding DNA: TGTGCCAGTAGTACCGGGACAAGAGAATACGAGCAGTACTTC.

The CDR3 sequence: CSAYEISYNEQFF. Here the CDR3 DNA reads TGCAGTGCCTATGAGATCTCCTACAATGAGCAGTTCTTC. The J gene is TRBJ2-1, the V gene TRBV20-1; D not certain. V lost 6 bases to trimming and J lost 0 bases, with 9 bases between them. This CDR3 is 13 amino acids long. Per germline, CDR1 DFQATT and CDR2 SNEGSKA (reference sequence).

This clonotype was recorded at least ten times. The rearrangement uses TRBV25-1 and TRBJ2-7, with D unclear. With 4 bases removed from V and 6 bases from J, the gap between germline ends came to 10 bases. The CDR3 is made up of 12 amino acids. Germline values: CDR1 MGHDK, CDR2 SYGVNS. CDR3 sequence reads: CASSGSGLEQYF. The CDR3 DNA follows: TGTGCCAGCAGTGGCTCCGGTCTCGAGCAGTACTTC.

The CDR3 here is CASSSTFPYEQYF. The CDR3 bases are TGTGCCAGCAGCTCAACTTTTCCCTACGAGCAGTACTTC. The chain employs TRBV7-2 and TRBJ2-7; D gene ambiguous. Germline V lookup: CDR1 SGHTA, CDR2 FQGNSA. V was trimmed by 4 bases and J by 2 bases, leaving 9 bases between them. This CDR3 comprises 13 residues.

This clonotype has more than one count but fewer than ten. This rearrangement joins TRBV6-5 to TRBJ2-5; D not certain. Germline V lookup: CDR1 MNHEY, CDR2 SVGAGI. Between the trimmed V and J ends, which lost 2 bases and 1 base, there was a span of 8 bases. The CDR3 spans 14 residues. This CDR3 is CASSYEVPQETQYF. The CDR3 DNA sequence: TGTGCCAGCAGTTACGAGGTCCCCCAAGAGACCCAGTACTTC.

V gene TRBV7-2 combines with J gene TRBJ2-7, with a tentative D call TRBD1 (6 bases). The CDR3 is 15 amino acids. V was pared by 4 bases and J by 4 bases, with 17 bases between. The germline V gene encodes CDR1 SGHTA and CDR2 FQGNSA. The CDR3 here is CASSSIRDIPYEQYF. The CDR3 DNA is TGTGCCAGCAGCTCGATCCGGGACATCCCATACGAGCAGTACTTC.

The chain employs TRBV6-5 and TRBJ1-6, with 7 bases fitting TRBD1. The germline CDR1 and CDR2 sequences are MNHEY and SVGAGI. Trimming removed 2 bases from V and 9 bases from J; junction bases left unmatched: 13. The CDR3 covers 17 residues. CDR3 sequence (DNA): TGTGCCAGCAGTTACACCAGGGGGTCGAGTGCGGTTTCACCCCTCCACTTT. Its translation is CASSYTRGSSAVSPLHF.

Only a few counts were recorded for this clonotype. The gene calls are TRBV20-1 and TRBJ1-4; D is uncertain. CDR1 DFQATT and CDR2 SNEGSKA come from the germline V gene (reference sequence). The CDR3 loop spans 15 amino acids. V lost 0 bases and J 7 bases, leaving 15 bases between the germline ends. In nucleotides, the CDR3 is TGCAGTGCTAGAGATCTATTATTTGTGGGTGAAAAACTGTTTTTT. It codes for CSARDLLFVGEKLFF.

This clonotype turned up a few times. In DNA form, the CDR3 reads TGTGCCAGCAGCCAAACCTGGGGGGGAAACACCATATATTTT. Translation gives CASSQTWGGNTIYF. This chain links TRBV7-8 with TRBJ1-3, with TRBD1 as a possible D gene (5 bases). The V end was cut by 5 bases, the J end by 4 bases, with 12 bases between. The CDR3 is made up of 14 amino acids. In germline, CDR1 is SGHVS, CDR2 FQNEAQ.

This clonotype turned up a few times. The V gene is TRBV28, the J gene TRBJ2-3; 10 nucleotides line up with TRBD2. The CDR3 has 22 residues. CDR1 and CDR2 (germline): MDHEN, SYDVKM. V shed 4 bases and J 0 bases; nucleotides not matched to a gene: 22. CDR3 region: CASSSRERSRTSGPFSTDTQYF. The CDR3 coding sequence is TGTGCCAGCAGTTCACGGGAACGGTCCCGGACTAGCGGCCCTTTCAGCACAGATACGCAGTATTTT.

The rearrangement joins TRBV6-5 to TRBJ1-1; D perhaps matches TRBD1 (6 bases). Germline V gene data show CDR1 as MNHEY and CDR2 as SVGAGI. Between the trimmed V and J ends, which lost 2 bases and 2 bases, there was a span of 18 bases. This CDR3 comprises 17 residues. The CDR3 spells CASSYTPGTRKNTEAFF. As DNA, the CDR3 is TGTGCCAGCAGTTACACCCCCGGGACACGGAAAAACACTGAAGCTTTCTTT.

Written as DNA, the CDR3 is TGCAGTGCTAGTTCTAGCGGGTCTTACACAAAGGGGGAAAATTACCAAGAGACCCAGTACTTC. Translated, it gives CSASSSGSYTKGENYQETQYF. This rearrangement joins TRBV20-1 to TRBJ2-5, with TRBD2 matching over 8 bases. Losses at the gene ends were 3 bases for V and 0 bases for J; bases not matched to a gene: 24. This CDR3 is built from 21 residues. Per germline, CDR1 DFQATT and CDR2 SNEGSKA (reference sequence).

This clonotype was counted only a few times. The genes are TRBV5-1 and TRBJ2-5; 11 nucleotides match TRBD2. This CDR3 is 18 amino acids long. Germline V gene lookup returns CDR1 SGHRS and CDR2 YFSETQ. The V segment lost 2 bases and the J segment 2 bases; nucleotides outside the gene matches: 11. The CDR3 is CASSLSSGGAVGQETQYF. The CDR3 DNA reads as TGCGCCAGCAGCTTAAGTAGCGGGGGGGCCGTGGGACAAGAGACCCAGTACTTC.

This clonotype was counted a few times. V gene TRBV24-1 combines with J gene TRBJ2-3, with 9 nucleotides matching TRBD1. The CDR3 length is 15 residues. After removal of 6 bases from V and 5 bases from J, the junction contained 8 bases not matched to a gene. CDR1 is KGHDR and CDR2 is SFDVKD in the germline V gene. In nucleotides, the CDR3 is TGTGCCACCAGTAGGAGGGGACAGGGTGAAGATACGCAGTATTTT. It encodes CATSRRGQGEDTQYF.

This clonotype occurred a few times. This chain joins TRBV20-1 and TRBJ2-1, with D perhaps matching TRBD1 or TRBD2 (5 bases each). The V end was cut by 1 base, the J end by 9 bases, with 16 bases between. Germline V gene lookup returns CDR1 DFQATT and CDR2 SNEGSKA (reference sequence). The CDR3 loop spans 14 amino acids. In DNA, the CDR3 is TGCAGTGCTAGAGTTCCCCGCGAGGGGATTGAGCAGTTCTTC. The encoded protein is CSARVPREGIEQFF.